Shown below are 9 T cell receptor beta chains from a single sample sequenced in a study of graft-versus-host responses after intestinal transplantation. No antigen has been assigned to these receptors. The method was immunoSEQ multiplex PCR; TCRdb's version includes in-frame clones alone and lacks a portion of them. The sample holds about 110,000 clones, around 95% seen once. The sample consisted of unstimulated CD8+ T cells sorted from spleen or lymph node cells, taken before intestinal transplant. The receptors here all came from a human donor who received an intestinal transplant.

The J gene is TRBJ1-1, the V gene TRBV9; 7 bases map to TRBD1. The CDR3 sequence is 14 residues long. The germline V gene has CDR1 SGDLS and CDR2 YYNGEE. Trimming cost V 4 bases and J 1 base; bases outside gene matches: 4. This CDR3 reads CASSLTGENTEAFF. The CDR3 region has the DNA TGTGCCAGCAGCCTCACAGGGGAGAACACTGAAGCTTTCTTT.

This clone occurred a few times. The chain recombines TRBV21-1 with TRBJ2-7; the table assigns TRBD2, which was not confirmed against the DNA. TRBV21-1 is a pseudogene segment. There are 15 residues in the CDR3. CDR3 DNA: TGTGCCAGCCCCGGTTGGCTAGCGGGAGGGTGCGAGCAGTACTTC. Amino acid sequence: CASPGWLAGGCEQYF.

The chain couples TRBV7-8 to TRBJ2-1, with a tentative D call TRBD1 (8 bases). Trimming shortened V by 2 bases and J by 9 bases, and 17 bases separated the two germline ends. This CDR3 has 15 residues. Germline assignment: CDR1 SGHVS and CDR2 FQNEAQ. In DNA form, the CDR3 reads TGTGCCAGCAGCTTAATAGGACAGGGCGGGAGTGAGCAGTTCTTC. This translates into CASSLIGQGGSEQFF.

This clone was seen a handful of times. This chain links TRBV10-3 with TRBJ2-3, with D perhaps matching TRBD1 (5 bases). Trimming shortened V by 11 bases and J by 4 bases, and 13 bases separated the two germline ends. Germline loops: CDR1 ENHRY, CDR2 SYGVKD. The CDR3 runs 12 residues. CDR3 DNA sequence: TGTGCCGCCGGGCCGACAGCAGATACGCAGTATTTT. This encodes CAAGPTADTQYF.

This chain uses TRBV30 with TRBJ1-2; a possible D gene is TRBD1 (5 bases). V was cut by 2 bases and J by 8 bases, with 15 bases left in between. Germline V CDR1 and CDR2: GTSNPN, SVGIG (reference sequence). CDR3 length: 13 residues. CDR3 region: CAWSPDGGSGYTF. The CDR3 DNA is TGTGCCTGGAGTCCAGACGGGGGAAGCGGCTACACCTTC.

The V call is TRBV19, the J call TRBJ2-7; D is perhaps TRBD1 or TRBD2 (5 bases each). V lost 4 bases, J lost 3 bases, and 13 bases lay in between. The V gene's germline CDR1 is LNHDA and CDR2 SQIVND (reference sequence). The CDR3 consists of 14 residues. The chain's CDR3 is CASSTGRLHYEQYF. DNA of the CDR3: TGTGCCAGTAGTACGGGACGCTTGCACTACGAGCAGTACTTC.

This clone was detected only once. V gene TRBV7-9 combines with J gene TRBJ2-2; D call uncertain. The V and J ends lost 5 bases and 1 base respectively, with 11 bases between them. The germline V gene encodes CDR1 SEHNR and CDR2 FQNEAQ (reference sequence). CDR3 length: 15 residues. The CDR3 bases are TGTGCCAGCAGCGATCTGGCAGGGAACACCGGGGAGCTGTTTTTT. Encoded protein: CASSDLAGNTGELFF.

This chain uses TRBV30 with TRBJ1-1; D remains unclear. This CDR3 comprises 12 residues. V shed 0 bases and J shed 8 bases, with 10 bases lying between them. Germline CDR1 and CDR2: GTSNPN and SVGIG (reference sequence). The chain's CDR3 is CAWSVGTNEAFF. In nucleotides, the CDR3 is TGTGCCTGGAGTGTAGGAACGAACGAAGCTTTCTTT.

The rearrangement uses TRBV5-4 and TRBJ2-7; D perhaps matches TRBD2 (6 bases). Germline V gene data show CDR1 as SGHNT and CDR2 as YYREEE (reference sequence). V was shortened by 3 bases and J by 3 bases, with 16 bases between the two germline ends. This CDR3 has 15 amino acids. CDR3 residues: CASSSGGLSDYEQYF. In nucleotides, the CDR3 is TGTGCCAGCAGCTCAGGAGGGCTTTCTGACTACGAGCAGTACTTC.